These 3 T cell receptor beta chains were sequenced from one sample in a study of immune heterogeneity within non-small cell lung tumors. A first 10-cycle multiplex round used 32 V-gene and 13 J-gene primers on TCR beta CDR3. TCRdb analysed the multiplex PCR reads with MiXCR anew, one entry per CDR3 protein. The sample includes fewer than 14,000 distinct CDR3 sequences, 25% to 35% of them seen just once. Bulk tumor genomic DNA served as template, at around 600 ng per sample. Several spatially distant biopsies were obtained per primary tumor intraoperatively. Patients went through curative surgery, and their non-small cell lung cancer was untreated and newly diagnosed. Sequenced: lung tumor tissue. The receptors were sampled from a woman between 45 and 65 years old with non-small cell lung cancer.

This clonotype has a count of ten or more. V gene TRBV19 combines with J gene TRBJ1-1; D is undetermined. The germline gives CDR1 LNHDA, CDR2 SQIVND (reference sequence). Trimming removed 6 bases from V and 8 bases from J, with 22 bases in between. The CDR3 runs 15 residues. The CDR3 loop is CASSRAGLRHWEAFF. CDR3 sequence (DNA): TGTGCCAGTAGCCGTGCCGGACTCCGTCATTGGGAAGCTTTCTTT. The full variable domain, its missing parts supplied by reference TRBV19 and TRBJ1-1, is DGGITQSPKYLFRKEGQNVTLSCEQNLNHDAMYWYRQDPGQGLRLIYYSQIVNDFQKGDIAEGYSVSREKKESFPLTVTSAQKNPTAFYLCASSRAGLRHWEAFFGQGTRLTVV.

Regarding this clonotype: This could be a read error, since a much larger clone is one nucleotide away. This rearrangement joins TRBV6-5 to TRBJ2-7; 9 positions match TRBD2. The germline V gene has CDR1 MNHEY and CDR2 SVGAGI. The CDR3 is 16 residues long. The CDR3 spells CASSYLSGRVSYEKYF. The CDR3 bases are TGTGCCAGCAGTTACCTTAGCGGGAGAGTCTCCTACGAGAAGTACTTC.

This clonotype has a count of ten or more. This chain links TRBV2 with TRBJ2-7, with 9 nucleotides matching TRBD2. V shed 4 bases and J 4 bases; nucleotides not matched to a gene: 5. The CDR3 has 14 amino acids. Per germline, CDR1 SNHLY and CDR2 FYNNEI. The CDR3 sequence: CASSGLAEYYEQYF. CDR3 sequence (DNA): TGTGCCAGCAGTGGACTAGCGGAATATTACGAGCAGTACTTC.